Sequencing of this TCR beta chain was carried out in a study of post-analysis software for immune sequencing data. On the study more broadly: Disease trajectories encompassed relapsing-remitting, secondary progressive and progressive-relapsing multiple sclerosis.

This CDR3 contains 13 residues. In germline, CDR1 is LGHDT, CDR2 YNNKEL (reference sequence). V was cut by 4 bases and J by 6 bases, with 12 bases left in between. Unique molecular identifiers featured in each of the TCR beta cDNA libraries. A single record per CDR3 protein comes from TCRdb applying MiXCR to the PCR reads. Of about 260,000 distinct CDR3 sequences listed, 36% are singletons. This clonotype was observed once. Its specificity is not known. This sequence may be a read error, since a much larger clone differs from it by one base. Study observations and caveats: Strong co-clustering by F measure linked samples that shared a preparation batch. Multiple sclerosis patients had significantly lower normalized Chao1 diversity than controls. The study found TRBV5-6, TRBV5-1 and TRBV20-1 among several TRBV segments more frequent in patients than controls.

Sequencing was performed on blood. The TCR comes from a girl aged 10-17 years with multiple sclerosis. The chain links TRBV3-1 to TRBJ1-2, with a possible D match to TRBD1 (5 bases). The CDR3 DNA sequence: TGTGCCAGCAGCCGAGGACAAGCGGATGGCTACACCTTC. Protein: CASSRGQADGYTF.